This T cell receptor beta chain was profiled in a study of regulatory T cells in long-lasting Graves disease. Study findings and constraints: TCR diversity was lower in persistent than newly diagnosed Graves' disease. Having only a small sample size may have limited accuracy. Newly diagnosed disease favored TRBV20-1 and TRBJ2-1 over persistent disease.

Arm-PCR of CDR3 regions and iRepertoire HTBI primers were used to build TCR beta libraries. Each CDR3 protein gets one entry after TCRdb re-called the multiplex PCR reads with MiXCR. In the table there are about 460,000 distinct CDR3 sequences, roughly 22% of which are singletons. Time point: persistent/refractory GD, antithyroid drugs over 5 years with positive TRAb. PBMC RNA served as the TCR library source. This CDR3 is 14 amino acids long. J lost 4 bases, V lost 2 bases, and 7 bases had no gene match. The V gene's germline CDR1 is SQVTM and CDR2 ANQGSEA. This clonotype was counted only a few times. What it binds is not known.

The TCR sequence derives from a female donor with Graves disease. The chain couples TRBV29-1 to TRBJ2-7, with 8 positions matching TRBD1. Specimen: peripheral blood mononuclear cells (PBMCs), collected when the disease was refractory, from a patient treated with antithyroid drugs. The CDR3 protein is CSVERSRGLYEQYF. The CDR3 region has the DNA TGCAGCGTTGAAAGGAGCAGGGGGCTATACGAGCAGTACTTC.